This T cell receptor (beta chain) appears in the sequencing data of a study of blood T cell repertoires in COVID-19. Overall study context: Donors in the United States, Italy and Spain gave samples during acute or convalescent COVID-19. PBMCs, B-cell-depleted T cells, or T cells were the source of the cDNA or gDNA that made up the material.

Original processing methods: Reference gene primer amplification gave nucleated cell count estimates. Assay: immunoSEQ multiplex PCR; the TCRdb copy retains only in-frame clones and omits some. V and J calls and clone size come straight from that table; D and trimming were deduced from the DNA. The sample has about 20,000 clones; 70% to 90% are singletons. With 4 bases clipped from V and 6 bases from J, the junction kept 15 bases outside the gene matches. The germline CDR1 and CDR2 sequences are LNHDA and SQIVND (reference sequence). The CDR3 totals 18 residues. The sequence was collected from a human donor with active COVID-19. The donor label of this sample is uncertain. Sequenced material: peripheral blood. The chain recombines TRBV19 with TRBJ2-3; TRBD1 aligns across 11 bases. Here the CDR3 reads CASSNPSTRTGGSDTQYF. For the CDR3, the DNA is TGTGCCAGTAGTAACCCCTCCACCAGGACAGGGGGCTCGGATACGCAGTATTTT.